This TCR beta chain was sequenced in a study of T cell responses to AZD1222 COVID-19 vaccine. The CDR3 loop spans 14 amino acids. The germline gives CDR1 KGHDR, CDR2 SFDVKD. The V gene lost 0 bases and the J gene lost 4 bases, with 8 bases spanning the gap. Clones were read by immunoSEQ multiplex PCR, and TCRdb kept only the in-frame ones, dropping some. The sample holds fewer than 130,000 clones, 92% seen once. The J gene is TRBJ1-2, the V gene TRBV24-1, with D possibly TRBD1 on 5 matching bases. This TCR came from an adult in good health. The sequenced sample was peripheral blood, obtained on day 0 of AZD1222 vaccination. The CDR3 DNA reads TGTGCCACCAGTGATTTGTCCAGGGCCTATGGCTACACCTTC. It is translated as CATSDLSRAYGYTF.